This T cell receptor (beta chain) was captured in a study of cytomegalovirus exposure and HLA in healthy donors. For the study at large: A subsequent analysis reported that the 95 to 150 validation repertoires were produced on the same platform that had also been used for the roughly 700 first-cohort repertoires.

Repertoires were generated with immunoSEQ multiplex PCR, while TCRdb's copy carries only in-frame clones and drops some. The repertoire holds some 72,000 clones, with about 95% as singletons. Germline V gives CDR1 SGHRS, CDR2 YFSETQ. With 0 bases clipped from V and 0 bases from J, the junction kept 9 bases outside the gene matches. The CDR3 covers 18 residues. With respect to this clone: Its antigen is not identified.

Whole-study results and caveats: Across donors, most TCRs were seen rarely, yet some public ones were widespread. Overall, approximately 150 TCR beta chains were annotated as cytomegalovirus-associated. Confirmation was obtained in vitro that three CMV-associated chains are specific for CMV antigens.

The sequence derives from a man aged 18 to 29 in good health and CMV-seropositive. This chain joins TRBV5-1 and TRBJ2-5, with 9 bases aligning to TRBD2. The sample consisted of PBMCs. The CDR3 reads CASSLGAGSGGNQETQYF. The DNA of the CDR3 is TGCGCCAGCAGCTTGGGTGCGGGTAGCGGGGGCAACCAAGAGACCCAGTACTTC.